The sequence of this TCR beta chain was determined in a study of T-cell memory formation after mild COVID-19. Study-wide background: Largely donor-specific sequence clusters came from a couple of donors.

This clonotype was detected a few times. A single record per CDR3 protein comes from TCRdb applying MiXCR to the 5' RACE reads. The sample has approximately 560,000 distinct CDR3 sequences, 15% to 20% seen once. This CDR3 is built from 13 residues. V lost 3 bases, J lost 7 bases, and 10 bases lay in between. Germline CDR1 ENHRY, CDR2 SYGVKD. The V gene is TRBV10-3, the J gene TRBJ2-1; TRBD2 is a possible D gene (6 bases). The origin of this receptor is an adult woman who had mild COVID-19 (a few samples of this study predate the infection). Cell type and time point are not known. Source material: PBMCs or a T cell subset sorted from them (not recorded which). The DNA of the CDR3 is TGTGCCATCAGTGAACCAGGGAGGAATGAGCAGTTCTTC. Protein product: CAISEPGRNEQFF.